The 16 T cell receptor beta chains below all came from one sample that was sequenced in a study of T cells in Graves' hyperthyroidism and ophthalmopathy (dated by TCRdb to between 2018 and 2021). Library preparation employed multiplex PCR. Instrument on record: Illumina HiSeq 2000. TCR beta CDR3 regions were amplified from RNA transcripts. A first-round RT-PCR of the TCR CDR3 used the HTBI primer set with the Qiagen OneStep RT-PCR kit. TCRdb trimmed the raw reads at Q25, called clones with MiXCR and kept productive beta chains. Here each entry gathers all rows of one CDR3 protein and keeps the most common genes and DNA. A total of 410,000 or so distinct CDR3 sequences appear in this sample, under 15% of them only once. The top ten clones comprise roughly 13% of the sample. Sequences were obtained from blood. The origin of the receptors is a man aged 18-30 years with Graves' ophthalmopathy.

The chain couples TRBV9 to TRBJ2-3; possible D gene TRBD2, 5 bases. Germline loops: CDR1 SGDLS, CDR2 YYNGEE. Trimming took off 4 bases at V and 0 bases at J, with 12 bases between the two ends. The CDR3 spans 15 residues. The CDR3 DNA is TGTGCCAGCAGCTCCAGCGGAGCCAGCACAGATACGCAGTATTTT. Its protein is CASSSSGASTDTQYF.

This clonotype was seen a few times. This clone may be a read error of a much larger clone one base away. The rearrangement uses TRBV10-3 and TRBJ2-5; D is unclear. This CDR3 is 11 amino acids long. Looked up from germline, CDR1 is ENHRY and CDR2 is SYGVKD. With 6 bases removed from V and 2 bases from J, the gap between germline ends came to 4 bases. CDR3 sequence: CAISEQETQYF. CDR3 nucleotides: TGTGCCATCAGCGAACAAGAGACCCAGTACTTC.

This clonotype showed up just a few times. The chain links TRBV13 to TRBJ1-4; possibly TRBD1 for D (5 bases). The germline V gene has CDR1 PRHDT and CDR2 FYEKMQ (reference sequence). Trimming removed 3 bases at V and 7 bases at J, with 12 bases between. The CDR3 length is 14 residues. This chain's CDR3 is CASSFRGAGEKLFF. DNA of the CDR3: TGTGCCAGCAGCTTTAGGGGAGCGGGTGAAAAACTGTTTTTT.

This clonotype was counted at least ten times. CDR3 sequence: CAISPGTGTYGEQFF. The CDR3 DNA sequence: TGTGCCATCAGTCCCGGGACAGGGACATATGGTGAGCAGTTCTTC. The rearrangement uses TRBV10-3 and TRBJ2-1; the match to TRBD1 covers 9 bases. Per the germline V gene, CDR1 is ENHRY and CDR2 is SYGVKD. The ends lost 5 bases at V and 9 bases at J; junction bases unmatched: 11. There are 15 residues in the CDR3.

This clonotype showed up many times. CDR3 coding DNA: TGTGCCAGCAGTTTCTTCAGGGGACATGTTTATACTCACTACGAGCAGTACTTC. Translated: CASSFFRGHVYTHYEQYF. V gene TRBV28 combines with J gene TRBJ2-7; D might be TRBD1 (6 bases). CDR3 length equals 18 residues. The V end was cut by 3 bases, the J end by 3 bases, with 24 bases between. CDR1 is MDHEN and CDR2 is SYDVKM in the germline V gene.

This clonotype has a count of ten or more. V gene TRBV20-1 combines with J gene TRBJ2-7; 7 bases map to TRBD2. The length of the CDR3 is 14 residues. The germline CDR1 and CDR2 sequences are DFQATT and SNEGSKA (reference sequence). Trimming at V came to 1 base and at J to 4 bases, leaving 7 bases not matched to a gene. The CDR3 here is CSARGLREIYEQYF. CDR3 sequence (DNA): TGCAGTGCTAGAGGCCTGCGGGAGATATACGAGCAGTACTTC.

Notes on this clonotype: One base away lies a much larger clone, so this may be a sequencing read error. The genes are TRBV7-6 and TRBJ2-1; D tentatively reads TRBD1 or TRBD2 (5 bases each). Deletions cut 4 bases from V and 8 bases from J, with 12 bases between. This CDR3 spans 13 amino acids. From germline, CDR1 is SGHVS and CDR2 FNYEAQ. The CDR3 is CASSSALGDEQFF. DNA for the CDR3: TGTGCCAGCAGCTCAGCGTTGGGGGATGAGCAGTTCTTC.

This clonotype was counted ten times or more. This sequence joins TRBV11-2 and TRBJ2-7, with 9 bases identical to TRBD2. The CDR3 spans 15 residues. J was trimmed by 3 bases and V by 5 bases; bases with no gene match: 8. Germline CDR1 SGHAT, CDR2 FQNNGV. The CDR3 DNA is TGTGCCAGCAGCCCGAATAGCGGGGGCCTCTACGAGCAGTACTTC. Residues: CASSPNSGGLYEQYF.

This clonotype was seen repeatedly, ten times or more. The chain couples TRBV5-1 to TRBJ2-6, with D maybe TRBD1 (6 bases). The CDR3 spans 17 residues. Germline-derived CDR1 and CDR2 are SGHRS and YFSETQ. Between the trimmed V and J ends, which lost 0 bases and 1 base, there was a span of 11 bases. In DNA form, the CDR3 reads TGCGCCAGCAGCTTGGACAGGGCCCGATCTGGGGCCAACGTCCTGACTTTC. Its translation is CASSLDRARSGANVLTF.

In its sample, this clonotype was seen a few times. The chain carries TRBV9 and TRBJ2-6; D is unclear. The CDR3 sequence is 15 residues long. With 0 bases removed from V and 0 bases from J, the gap between germline ends came to 4 bases. Germline lookup yields CDR1 SGDLS and CDR2 YYNGEE. In DNA form, the CDR3 reads TGTGCCAGCAGCGTAGACAGCTCTGGGGCCAACGTCCTGACTTTC. This codes for CASSVDSSGANVLTF.

In its sample, this clonotype was seen many times. This rearrangement joins TRBV20-1 to TRBJ1-1, with 8 positions matching TRBD1. J was trimmed by 8 bases and V by 3 bases; bases with no gene match: 11. The CDR3 has 14 residues. The germline CDR1 and CDR2 sequences are DFQATT and SNEGSKA (reference sequence). The CDR3 nucleotides read TGCAGTGCTAGGGGGTGGGACAGGAGGGCAGAAGCTTTCTTT. It yields the protein CSARGWDRRAEAFF.

There are many counts of this clonotype. The rearrangement joins TRBV7-9 to TRBJ1-6; 7 positions agree with TRBD1. This CDR3 contains 14 residues. CDR1 is SEHNR, CDR2 FQNEAQ, per germline (reference sequence). With 1 base clipped from V and 11 bases from J, the junction kept 5 bases outside the gene matches. The CDR3 loop reads CASSLEGQRAPLHF. Written as DNA, the CDR3 is TGTGCCAGCAGCTTAGAGGGACAGAGGGCACCCCTCCACTTT.

This clonotype has ten or more counts. V gene TRBV11-3 combines with J gene TRBJ2-5; 8 bases are a match to TRBD1. The CDR3 is 16 amino acids. The germline V gene encodes CDR1 SGHNT and CDR2 YENEEA. J lost 4 bases, V lost 5 bases, and 12 bases had no gene match. The CDR3 DNA reads as TGTGCCAGCAGCCGTAACACAGGGGGACCAAGAGAGACCCAGTACTTC. Amino acids: CASSRNTGGPRETQYF.

This clonotype was found many times. The CDR3 DNA sequence: TGTGCCAGCAGCCAAGATGGCGGGAGGGCCGGCGAGCAGTACTTC. This codes for CASSQDGGRAGEQYF. V and J are TRBV3-1 and TRBJ2-7; 9 bases line up with TRBD2. The germline CDR1 and CDR2 sequences are LGHDT and YNNKEL (reference sequence). The ends lost 0 bases at V and 6 bases at J; junction bases unmatched: 6. The CDR3 is made up of 15 amino acids.

V gene TRBV9 combines with J gene TRBJ2-7; D is perhaps TRBD1 or TRBD2 (5 bases each). Between the trimmed V and J ends, which lost 3 bases and 2 bases, there was a span of 9 bases. This CDR3 has 13 amino acids. The germline gives CDR1 SGDLS, CDR2 YYNGEE. In nucleotides, the CDR3 is TGTGCCAGCAGCGGGGACCCAACCTACGAGCAGTACTTC. It specifies CASSGDPTYEQYF.

There are many counts of this clonotype. The chain carries TRBV3-1 and TRBJ1-1, with D maybe TRBD1 (5 bases). V lost 0 bases and J 6 bases, leaving 17 bases between the germline ends. The CDR3 has 16 residues. CDR1 LGHDT and CDR2 YNNKEL come from the germline V gene (reference sequence). CDR3 sequence reads: CASSQDLGVSYAEAFF. For the CDR3, the DNA is TGTGCCAGCAGCCAAGATCTAGGGGTAAGTTACGCTGAAGCTTTCTTT. The entire variable domain, with the rest obtained from reference TRBV3-1 and TRBJ1-1, is as follows: DTAVSQTPKYLVTQMGNDKSIKCEQNLGHDTMYWYKQDSKKFLKIMFSYNNKELIINETVPNRFSPKSPDKAHLNLHINSLELGDSAVYFCASSQDLGVSYAEAFFGQGTRLTVV.